The 4 T cell receptor beta chains below come from one sample, sequenced in a study of vaccination and CD4 T cells after COVID-19. These receptors are not linked to any known antigen. Scientists ran DNA taken from cultured CD4+ T cells through the Oncomine TCR Beta short-read assay for sequencing. TCRdb itself ran the PCR reads through MiXCR, one entry per CDR3 protein. The data hold around 3,500 distinct CDR3 sequences, with 15% to 20% observed a single time. Indicated treatment: approximately 9-day PBMC culture with coronavirus spike peptide pools or control peptides (ViraFEST assay). The sequenced sample was CD4+ T cells from blood, cultured in vitro. Every receptor here comes from a human donor who had recovered from COVID-19.

The V gene is TRBV12-3 or TRBV12-4, the J gene TRBJ2-1; 13 nucleotides line up with TRBD2. J lost 4 bases, V lost 5 bases, and 5 bases had no gene match. This CDR3 region has 16 residues. CDR3 bases: TGTGCCAGCAGTAGGACTAGCGGGGGTCTGTACAATGAGCAGTTCTTC. Its translation is CASSRTSGGLYNEQFF.

Notes on this clonotype: A much larger clone differs from this one at a single base, so this may be a read error. The chain links TRBV20-1 to TRBJ1-2; 8 positions agree with TRBD1. The germline gives CDR1 DFQATT, CDR2 SNEGSKA (reference sequence). This CDR3 region has 13 residues. The CDR3 loop reads CRAYRGAGGGYTF. In DNA, the CDR3 is TGCAGGGCTTACCGGGGGGCAGGGGGCGGCTACACCTTC.

By sample fraction, this clonotype is medium-sized. The chain is built from TRBV20-1 and TRBJ1-3, with D possibly matching TRBD1 (5 bases). CDR3 length: 13 amino acids. Trimming removed 3 bases at V and 5 bases at J, with 11 bases between. Germline assignment: CDR1 DFQATT and CDR2 SNEGSKA (reference sequence). The CDR3 DNA reads as TGCAGTGCTAGTGGGGGAGAGAGAAACACCATATATTTT. Encoded protein: CSASGGERNTIYF.

The gene calls are TRBV20-1 and TRBJ1-1; a weak D match, TRBD1 (5 bases). This CDR3 has 15 amino acids. CDR1 is DFQATT and CDR2 is SNEGSKA in the germline V gene (reference sequence). Trimming took off 4 bases at V and 1 base at J, with 16 bases between the two ends. The CDR3 protein is CSAKSPGRGNTEAFF. CDR3 DNA sequence: TGCAGTGCTAAATCCCCCGGGAGGGGGAACACTGAAGCTTTCTTT.